Listed here are 5 T cell receptor beta chains from one sample, sequenced in a study of T cells after yellow fever vaccination. One entry per CDR3 protein results from TCRdb running MiXCR on the 5' RACE reads. Here the sample spans hundreds of thousands of distinct CDR3 sequences, 21% being singletons. The sample was PBMCs, taken approximately 22 days after the first yellow fever vaccination. All receptors derive from a man younger than 35 who received the YFV17D yellow fever vaccine.

This chain links TRBV24-1 with TRBJ2-2, with 7 bases lining up with TRBD2. The J segment lost 4 bases and the V segment lost 1 base, leaving 8 bases of the junction unmatched. CDR1 KGHDR and CDR2 SFDVKD come from the germline V gene. The CDR3 extends over 17 amino acids. This chain's CDR3 is CATSDFWSGASTGELFF. The CDR3 nucleotides are TGTGCCACCAGTGATTTCTGGAGCGGGGCGAGCACCGGGGAGCTGTTTTTT.

This clonotype was picked up a small number of times. This rearrangement joins TRBV7-8 to TRBJ1-4; tentatively, D is TRBD1 (6 bases). Germline V gives CDR1 SGHVS, CDR2 FQNEAQ. V dropped 7 bases and J dropped 1 base, with 19 bases sitting between them. The CDR3 has 17 residues. CDR3 nucleotides: TGTGCCAGCACGGGGGGGCAGGGGACTTTAACTAATGAAAAACTGTTTTTT. As protein: CASTGGQGTLTNEKLFF.

The chain couples TRBV23-1 to TRBJ2-7; 7 bases align to TRBD1. TRBV23-1 is filed as an ORF, its function uncertain. J lost 0 bases, V lost 4 bases, and 15 bases had no gene match. CDR3 length: 18 residues. The CDR3 is CASSRRDREIRGSYEQYF. CDR3 DNA: TGCGCCAGCAGTCGCCGGGACAGAGAAATTCGGGGCTCCTACGAGCAGTACTTC.

The chain is built from TRBV27 and TRBJ1-5, with no clear D. V gave up 3 bases and J gave up 16 bases, with 25 bases separating them. Per germline, CDR1 MNHEY and CDR2 SMNVEV (reference sequence). This CDR3 is 15 amino acids long. The CDR3 sequence is CASSFRNGGGSLAHF. The CDR3 DNA sequence: TGTGCCAGCAGTTTTCGAAATGGTGGTGGCTCCCTCGCCCATTTT.

Only a few counts were recorded for this clonotype. The chain links TRBV12-3 or TRBV12-4 to TRBJ2-2; TRBD2 matches 10 bases. With V trimmed by 8 bases and J by 7 bases, 10 bases remained unmatched. CDR3 length: 15 amino acids. CDR3 nucleotide sequence: TGTGCCAGCGGCTGGGCTAGCGGGGGATTCGGGGAGCTGTTTTTT. Its translation: CASGWASGGFGELFF.